Listed here are 22 T cell receptor beta chains from one sample, sequenced in a study of T cell clones after liver transplantation. Produced via immunoSEQ multiplex PCR; TCRdb's table is partial and in-frame only. The sample contains tens of thousands of clones, 80% of which appear only once. The sample was CD4+ T cells from blood, taken 12 months after liver transplant. The receptors stem from a human patient who received a liver transplant. Some T cells may trace back to the graft donor.

The chain has TRBV5-1 and TRBJ2-3; 8 bases are shared with TRBD1. This CDR3 region has 14 residues. The germline CDR1 and CDR2 sequences are SGHRS and YFSETQ. The J segment lost 3 bases and the V segment lost 5 bases, leaving 5 bases of the junction unmatched. As DNA, the CDR3 is TGCGCCAGCAGAAGGTGGACAGGGACAGATACGCAGTATTTT. Amino acids: CASRRWTGTDTQYF.

This rearrangement joins TRBV5-1 to TRBJ1-5; D may be TRBD1 (6 bases). From germline, CDR1 is SGHRS and CDR2 YFSETQ. Between the trimmed V and J ends, which lost 0 bases and 5 bases, there was a span of 9 bases. The CDR3 runs to 14 residues. The CDR3 sequence is CASSLEGGYQPQHF. The CDR3 DNA reads TGCGCCAGCAGCTTGGAAGGGGGATATCAGCCCCAGCATTTT.

The chain couples TRBV11-1 to TRBJ2-3; a possible D gene is TRBD2 (5 bases). Germline-derived CDR1 and CDR2 are SGHAT and FQDESV (reference sequence). Trimming took 4 bases from V and 1 from J, leaving 18 bases between them. The length of the CDR3 is 17 residues. The CDR3 DNA reads as TGTGCCAGCAGCTCCTCCCTAGGAGCGAGGGGCACAGATACGCAGTATTTT. Protein: CASSSSLGARGTDTQYF.

This chain connects TRBV25-1 to TRBJ2-7, with 15 positions matching TRBD2. Trimming removed 4 bases from V and 10 bases from J; junction bases left unmatched: 14. Germline CDR1 is MGHDK and CDR2 is SYGVNS. The CDR3 is 17 amino acids. The DNA of the CDR3 is TGTGCCAGCAGTGTGTACATCGGACTAGCGGGAGGGCCCGAACAGTACTTC. Translating gives CASSVYIGLAGGPEQYF.

This rearrangement joins TRBV6-6 to TRBJ2-2; D not certain. With 6 bases removed from V and 3 bases from J, the gap between germline ends came to 14 bases. Germline V gives CDR1 MNHNY, CDR2 SVGAGI (reference sequence). CDR3 size: 15 residues. The CDR3 DNA is TGTGCCAGCAGCACCCTCAGTGGAGACACCGGGGAGCTGTTTTTT. The encoded protein is CASSTLSGDTGELFF.

This chain links TRBV19 with TRBJ2-4, with TRBD1 matching over 8 bases. This CDR3 has 13 amino acids. Germline V gene data show CDR1 as LNHDA and CDR2 as SQIVND (reference sequence). J lost 3 bases, V lost 10 bases, and 5 bases had no gene match. In DNA, the CDR3 is TGTGCCACCATAGGGACAGGCAAAAACATTCAGTACTTC. Its protein product is CATIGTGKNIQYF.

The chain joins TRBV5-1 to TRBJ1-1, with D unresolved. Germline CDR1 SGHRS, CDR2 YFSETQ. Deletions cut 4 bases from V and 0 bases from J, with 19 bases between. The CDR3 is 17 amino acids. CDR3 DNA: TGCGCCAGCAGCCGCACCTCGTCCGCTGATTTGAACACTGAAGCTTTCTTT. Its translation: CASSRTSSADLNTEAFF.

This clone showed up just once. The chain combines TRBV2 with TRBJ1-3; possible D gene TRBD1, 6 bases. Germline V gene sequence: CDR1 SNHLY, CDR2 FYNNEI. The CDR3 covers 15 residues. Trimming stripped 7 bases from V and 7 bases from J, with 20 bases between. DNA of the CDR3: TGTGCCAGCACCTGGGGGGGGCTGGAGTGGAACACCATATATTTT. The encoded protein is CASTWGGLEWNTIYF. Using reference TRBV2 and TRBJ1-3 for the parts outside the CDR3, the full variable domain is EPEVTQTPSHQVTQMGQEVILRCVPISNHLYFYWYRQILGQKVEFLVSFYNNEISEKSEIFDDQFSVERPDGSNFTLKIRSTKLEDSAMYFCASTWGGLEWNTIYFGEGSWLTVV.

The rearrangement joins TRBV5-1 to TRBJ2-2; 10 bases fit TRBD2. CDR1 SGHRS and CDR2 YFSETQ come from the germline V gene. This CDR3 comprises 15 residues. The V gene end was trimmed by 4 bases and the J gene end by 6 bases; junction bases not matched to a gene: 6. CDR3 bases: TGCGCCAGCAGCGCCGGGACTAGCGTCTCCGGGGAGCTGTTTTTT. Amino acids: CASSAGTSVSGELFF.

The V call is TRBV19, the J call TRBJ1-2; D not resolved. The length of the CDR3 is 15 residues. Looked up from germline, CDR1 is LNHDA and CDR2 is SQIVND (reference sequence). Deletions cut 3 bases from V and 0 bases from J, with 11 bases between. CDR3: CASSMISDTNYGYTF. CDR3 DNA: TGTGCCAGTAGTATGATCTCAGACACTAACTATGGCTACACCTTC.

V usage is TRBV18 and J usage is TRBJ2-6; tentatively, D is TRBD1 (6 bases). In germline, CDR1 is KGHSH, CDR2 LQKENI. V lost 6 bases to trimming and J lost 0 bases, with 15 bases between them. This CDR3 has 17 amino acids. CDR3 sequence reads: CASSLIQGLSGANVLTF. CDR3 DNA sequence: TGTGCCAGCTCCCTCATACAGGGTCTCTCTGGGGCCAACGTCCTGACTTTC.

The chain uses TRBV19 and TRBJ1-5, with unresolved D. CDR1 is LNHDA, CDR2 SQIVND, per germline (reference sequence). The CDR3 totals 16 residues. The V end lost 5 bases, the J end lost 2 bases, and 16 bases lay between the germline ends. CDR3 bases: TGTGCCAGTAGTCCTCGCGTGACCACGGGCAATCAGCCCCAGCATTTT. Protein: CASSPRVTTGNQPQHF.

The J gene is TRBJ2-5, the V gene TRBV9, with TRBD2 identical over 10 bases. Germline lookup yields CDR1 SGDLS and CDR2 YYNGEE. With 0 bases clipped from V and 5 bases from J, the junction kept 7 bases outside the gene matches. CDR3 size: 16 residues. In DNA, the CDR3 is TGTGCCAGCAGCGTAGCCCCAGCGGGAGGGGGGGAGACCCAGTACTTC. Amino acids: CASSVAPAGGGETQYF.

J is TRBJ2-3 and V is TRBV2; unclear D gene. Germline loops: CDR1 SNHLY, CDR2 FYNNEI. The CDR3 is made up of 11 amino acids. Trimming shortened V by 5 bases and J by 5 bases, and 5 bases separated the two germline ends. The CDR3 protein is CASSLGDTQYF. The CDR3 DNA follows: TGTGCCAGCAGTCTGGGAGATACGCAGTATTTT.

The chain employs TRBV7-3 and TRBJ2-5; D call uncertain. Germline V gene data show CDR1 as SGHTA and CDR2 as FQGTGA. V lost 1 base to trimming and J lost 7 bases, with 10 bases between them. The CDR3 consists of 13 residues. The CDR3 reads CASSLIGASTQYF. CDR3 sequence (DNA): TGTGCCAGCAGCTTAATAGGCGCTTCGACCCAGTACTTC.

CDR3 amino acids: CASSPPPLGVNTEAFF. The CDR3 DNA follows: TGTGCCAGCAGTCCCCCCCCCTTAGGGGTGAACACTGAAGCTTTCTTT. The chain uses TRBV2 and TRBJ1-1; TRBD1 is a possible D gene (5 bases). Per germline, CDR1 SNHLY and CDR2 FYNNEI. Trimming cost V 5 bases and J 0 bases, with 16 bases left between them. This CDR3 region has 16 residues. The full variable domain, with the rest looked up from reference TRBV2 and TRBJ1-1, is EPEVTQTPSHQVTQMGQEVILRCVPISNHLYFYWYRQILGQKVEFLVSFYNNEISEKSEIFDDQFSVERPDGSNFTLKIRSTKLEDSAMYFCASSPPPLGVNTEAFFGQGTRLTVV.

In regard to this clone: A clone one base away is much larger, so this may be a read error. The CDR3 DNA is TGTGCCAGCAGTTGCGGGGGGAGCCAGCCCCAGCATTTT. Translation: CASSCGGSQPQHF. The chain links TRBV6-6 to TRBJ1-5; D is perhaps TRBD1 (5 bases). The CDR3 totals 13 residues. The V end lost 4 bases, the J end lost 7 bases, and 11 bases lay between the germline ends. Germline CDR1 is MNHNY and CDR2 is SVGAGI (reference sequence).

The chain recombines TRBV6-1 with TRBJ1-5; perhaps TRBD1 as D (6 bases). This CDR3 region has 13 residues. V was pared by 8 bases and J by 1 base, with 9 bases between. CDR1 is MNHNS and CDR2 is SASEGT in the germline V gene. The CDR3 DNA reads as TGTGCCAGCGAGGGGGGCAGCAATCAGCCCCAGCATTTT. Translating it yields CASEGGSNQPQHF.

This chain connects TRBV6-6 to TRBJ2-3, with a weak D call TRBD2 (6 bases). V lost 2 bases to trimming and J lost 1 base, with 13 bases between them. This CDR3 is 16 amino acids long. The germline V gene encodes CDR1 MNHNY and CDR2 SVGAGI (reference sequence). The DNA of the CDR3 is TGTGCCAGCAGTTACGAGGGCGGAGGGGGCACAGATACGCAGTATTTT. This encodes CASSYEGGGGTDTQYF.

V and J are TRBV27 and TRBJ1-3, with TRBD1 as a possible D gene (5 bases). The V gene lost 10 bases and the J gene lost 0 bases, with 19 bases spanning the gap. Germline CDR1 MNHEY, CDR2 SMNVEV (reference sequence). The CDR3 extends over 16 amino acids. The CDR3 loop is CATSRVGGGSGNTIYF. The CDR3 DNA follows: TGTGCCACCTCGAGGGTGGGGGGAGGCTCTGGAAACACCATATATTTT.

This chain uses TRBV7-9 with TRBJ2-1; D gene unclear. This CDR3 is 11 amino acids long. The germline V gene encodes CDR1 SEHNR and CDR2 FQNEAQ (reference sequence). V was shortened by 5 bases and J by 9 bases, with 8 bases between the two germline ends. The CDR3 coding sequence is TGTGCCAGCAGCGCTAGGACTGAGCAGTTCTTC. It specifies CASSARTEQFF.

J is TRBJ2-1 and V is TRBV10-3; 9 nucleotides line up with TRBD2. The length of the CDR3 is 19 residues. Germline trimming cut 4 bases from V and 0 bases from J; bases unmatched to any gene: 13. CDR1 and CDR2 from the germline V gene are ENHRY and SYGVKD. The CDR3 is CAISGPSENSGGSYNEQFF. CDR3 bases: TGTGCCATCAGTGGACCCAGTGAAAATAGCGGGGGCTCCTACAATGAGCAGTTCTTC.